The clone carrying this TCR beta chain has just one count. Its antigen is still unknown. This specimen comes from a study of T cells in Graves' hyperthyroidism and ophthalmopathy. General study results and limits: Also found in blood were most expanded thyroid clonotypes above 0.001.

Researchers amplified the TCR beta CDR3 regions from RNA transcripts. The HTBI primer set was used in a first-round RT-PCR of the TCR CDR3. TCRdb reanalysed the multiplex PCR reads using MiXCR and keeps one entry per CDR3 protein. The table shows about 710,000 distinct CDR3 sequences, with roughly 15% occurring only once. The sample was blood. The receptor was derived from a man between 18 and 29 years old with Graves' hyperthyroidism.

This CDR3 is CASSLGWLPLGTEAFF. The CDR3 DNA is TGCGCCAGCAGCTTGGGGTGGCTGCCCCTGGGCACTGAAGCTTTCTTT. The chain has TRBV5-1 and TRBJ1-1; D not resolved. V was shortened by 0 bases and J by 4 bases, with 16 bases between the two germline ends. The CDR3 extends over 16 amino acids. Germline values: CDR1 SGHRS, CDR2 YFSETQ.